Shown below are 18 T cell receptor beta chains from a single sample sequenced in a study of response to subunit inactivated influenza vaccine (dated by TCRdb to between 2017 and 2018). Library creation used RT-PCR. Instrument on record: Illumina HiSeq 2500. Starting from the raw public reads, TCRdb applied fastp trimming at Q25, assembled clones with MiXCR and retained in-frame beta chains. Records with the same CDR3 protein are collapsed into one entry carrying the most frequent genes and DNA. The sample table lists some 640,000 distinct CDR3 sequences, approximately 13% of them with a count of one. Of the sample, 6% to 7% falls within the top ten clones. The material was PBMCs from blood, obtained 14 to 15 days before vaccination. Receptors were obtained from a man aged 45-65 years who received an inactivated influenza vaccine. Donor details come from another sample of the same person, matched by shared clones.

This clonotype was seen more than once but under ten times. CDR3 in amino acids: CASSLGEVQPQHF. The CDR3 DNA reads as TGTGCCAGCAGTTTAGGGGAGGTACAGCCCCAGCATTTT. The chain links TRBV12-3 or TRBV12-4 to TRBJ1-5; D remains unclear. With 1 base removed from V and 7 bases from J, the gap between germline ends came to 8 bases. The length of the CDR3 is 13 residues.

This clonotype was seen a handful of times. V and J are TRBV27 and TRBJ2-1; 11 nucleotides line up with TRBD2. From germline, CDR1 is MNHEY and CDR2 SMNVEV (reference sequence). CDR3 length: 15 amino acids. Trimming cost V 5 bases and J 4 bases; bases outside gene matches: 4. CDR3 protein: CASSVSGRGYNEQFF. The CDR3 DNA reads as TGTGCCAGCAGTGTTAGCGGGAGGGGGTACAATGAGCAGTTCTTC.

This clonotype was detected only a few times. The chain employs TRBV7-9 and TRBJ2-7, with D possibly being TRBD1 or TRBD2 (5 bases each). Looked up from germline, CDR1 is SEHNR and CDR2 is FQNEAQ (reference sequence). Trimming left V 5 bases short and J 1 base short, with 18 bases between. This CDR3 has 16 amino acids. CDR3 amino acids: CASSPERGPISYEQYF. DNA of the CDR3: TGTGCCAGCAGCCCGGAGAGGGGTCCAATTTCCTACGAGCAGTACTTC.

This clonotype has a single count. V usage is TRBV7-9 and J usage is TRBJ1-2, with D uncertain. Trimming removed 2 bases from V and 0 bases from J, with 13 bases in between. The CDR3 is 16 residues long. Germline V gene lookup returns CDR1 SEHNR and CDR2 FQNEAQ (reference sequence). CDR3: CASSLSYRSSNYGYTF. CDR3 DNA: TGTGCCAGCAGCTTATCTTACAGATCTTCTAACTATGGCTACACCTTC.

The chain has TRBV6-9 and TRBJ2-3; maybe TRBD1 (5 bases). The germline V gene encodes CDR1 MNHGY and CDR2 SVAAGI. V gave up 4 bases and J gave up 2 bases, with 25 bases separating them. This CDR3 has 19 amino acids. CDR3 coding DNA: TGTGCCAGCAGTTTAATCGAACTCTGGGGCCCCCCACACACAGATACGCAGTATTTT. Amino acid sequence: CASSLIELWGPPHTDTQYF.

This clonotype was found a few times. V is TRBV28 and J is TRBJ1-5; 9 positions agree with TRBD1. V shed 11 bases and J 4 bases; nucleotides not matched to a gene: 3. CDR1 MDHEN and CDR2 SYDVKM come from the germline V gene. The CDR3 contains 12 residues. The CDR3 reads CAGGQGNQPQHF. Here the CDR3 DNA reads TGTGCCGGGGGACAGGGTAATCAGCCCCAGCATTTT.

This clonotype was counted at least ten times. V usage is TRBV20-1 and J usage is TRBJ1-6, with D unclear. The CDR3 totals 16 residues. The ends were cut back, 1 base at V and 9 bases at J, with 19 bases in the middle. Looked up from germline, CDR1 is DFQATT and CDR2 is SNEGSKA (reference sequence). The CDR3 DNA is TGCAGTGCTAGAGGGTTCCTCGGGCTAACTCTTTCACCCCTCCACTTT. Encoded protein: CSARGFLGLTLSPLHF.

V usage is TRBV24-1 and J usage is TRBJ2-5, with TRBD2 identical over 7 bases. CDR3 length equals 15 residues. V shed 3 bases and J 3 bases; nucleotides not matched to a gene: 6. Per the germline V gene, CDR1 is KGHDR and CDR2 is SFDVKD. In DNA form, the CDR3 reads TGTGCCACCAGTGATCCGACCGGACTAGAAGAGACCCAGTACTTC. Translation: CATSDPTGLEETQYF.

V and J are TRBV9 and TRBJ2-2; 8 positions match TRBD2. The V and J ends lost 5 bases and 4 bases, in that order; junction bases with no gene match: 7. The CDR3 runs to 15 residues. Germline V gives CDR1 SGDLS, CDR2 YYNGEE. The CDR3 nucleotides are TGTGCCAGCAGTACGGGAGGGGGTTCCACCGGGGAGCTGTTTTTT. Translating gives CASSTGGGSTGELFF. The full variable domain, its missing parts supplied by reference TRBV9 and TRBJ2-2, is DSGVTQTPKHLITATGQRVTLRCSPRSGDLSVYWYQQSLDQGLQFLIQYYNGEERAKGNILERFSAQQFPDLHSELNLSSLELGDSALYFCASSTGGGSTGELFFGEGSRLTVL.

This clonotype showed up many times. The V call is TRBV12-3 or TRBV12-4, the J call TRBJ2-5; a possible D gene is TRBD1 (6 bases). The ends were cut back, 1 base at V and 4 bases at J, with 16 bases in the middle. The CDR3 extends over 16 amino acids. Here the CDR3 DNA reads TGTGCCAGCAGTTTAGGCCCCCCAGGGGAGTCAGAGACCCAGTACTTC. It specifies CASSLGPPGESETQYF.

The rearrangement uses TRBV5-1 and TRBJ2-3; D remains unclear. Per germline, CDR1 SGHRS and CDR2 YFSETQ. CDR3 length: 14 amino acids. Trimming cost V 0 bases and J 2 bases, with 7 bases left between them. CDR3: CASSLVTLTDTQYF. The CDR3 region has the DNA TGCGCCAGCAGCTTGGTTACCCTCACAGATACGCAGTATTTT.

This chain uses TRBV28 with TRBJ2-2, with D uncertain. CDR1 MDHEN and CDR2 SYDVKM come from the germline V gene. The CDR3 sequence is 12 residues long. Trimming cost V 2 bases and J 9 bases, with 7 bases left between them. The CDR3 reads CASSLGRRELFF. DNA for the CDR3: TGTGCCAGCAGTTTAGGACGGCGGGAGCTGTTTTTT.

This chain connects TRBV20-1 to TRBJ2-5, with 8 nucleotides matching TRBD2. The CDR3 length is 14 residues. Germline CDR1 reads DFQATT; CDR2 reads SNEGSKA (reference sequence). Unmatched junction bases numbered 10, after V lost 3 bases and J lost 7 bases. CDR3 sequence (DNA): TGCAGTGCTAGCGGGAGGGCCTCGGGGGGGACCCAGTACTTC. Translated, it gives CSASGRASGGTQYF.

A few counts support this clonotype. The chain employs TRBV29-1 and TRBJ2-1, with D uncertain. Germline V gene data show CDR1 as SQVTM and CDR2 as ANQGSEA. The CDR3 covers 12 residues. Trimming took off 2 bases at V and 7 bases at J, with 9 bases between the two ends. Written as DNA, the CDR3 is TGCAGCGTTGAAACACAGTCAAATGAGCAGTTCTTC. It yields the protein CSVETQSNEQFF.

This clonotype turned up a few times. The CDR3 loop reads CASSRVDKWLHNEQFF. The CDR3 bases are TGTGCCAGCAGCCGCGTCGACAAGTGGTTACACAATGAGCAGTTCTTC. V is TRBV12-3 or TRBV12-4 and J is TRBJ2-1, with no clear D. V lost 6 bases, J lost 5 bases, and 20 bases lay in between. The CDR3 totals 16 residues.

This clonotype appeared a few times. V gene TRBV28 combines with J gene TRBJ2-3; perhaps TRBD2 as D (6 bases). This CDR3 is built from 18 residues. CDR1 and CDR2 from the germline V gene are MDHEN and SYDVKM. V shed 1 base and J shed 4 bases, with 21 bases lying between them. This CDR3 reads CASSLSQLGTGRSDTQYF. CDR3 DNA: TGTGCCAGCAGTTTATCGCAACTTGGGACTGGTCGTTCAGATACGCAGTATTTT.

This clonotype was seen many times. The chain employs TRBV5-1 and TRBJ1-4; 9 nucleotides line up with TRBD1. V was clipped by 3 bases and J by 4 bases; unmatched bases: 4. The CDR3 length is 15 residues. CDR1 and CDR2 from the germline V gene are SGHRS and YFSETQ. DNA for the CDR3: TGCGCCAGCAGCTCACCGGGACAGGGTAATGAAAAACTGTTTTTT. It is translated as CASSSPGQGNEKLFF.

The chain recombines TRBV2 with TRBJ1-6, with TRBD1 matching over 7 bases. The trim removed 8 bases at V and 4 bases at J, leaving 5 bases unmatched. Germline V gene sequence: CDR1 SNHLY, CDR2 FYNNEI. CDR3 size: 14 residues. CDR3 loop: CASGWTGYNSPLHF. CDR3 coding DNA: TGTGCCAGCGGTTGGACAGGATATAATTCACCCCTCCACTTT.